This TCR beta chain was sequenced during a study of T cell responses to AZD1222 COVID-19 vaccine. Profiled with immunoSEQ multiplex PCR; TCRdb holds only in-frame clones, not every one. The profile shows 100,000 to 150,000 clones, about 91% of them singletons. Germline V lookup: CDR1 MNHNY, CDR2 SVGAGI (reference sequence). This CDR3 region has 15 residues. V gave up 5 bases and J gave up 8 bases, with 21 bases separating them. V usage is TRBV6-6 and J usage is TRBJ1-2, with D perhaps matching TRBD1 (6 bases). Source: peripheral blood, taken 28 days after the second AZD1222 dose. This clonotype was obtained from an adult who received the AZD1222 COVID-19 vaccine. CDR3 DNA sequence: TGTGCCAGCAGTCACTACGACACAGGGTTAGCGGGCTACACCTTC. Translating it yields CASSHYDTGLAGYTF.